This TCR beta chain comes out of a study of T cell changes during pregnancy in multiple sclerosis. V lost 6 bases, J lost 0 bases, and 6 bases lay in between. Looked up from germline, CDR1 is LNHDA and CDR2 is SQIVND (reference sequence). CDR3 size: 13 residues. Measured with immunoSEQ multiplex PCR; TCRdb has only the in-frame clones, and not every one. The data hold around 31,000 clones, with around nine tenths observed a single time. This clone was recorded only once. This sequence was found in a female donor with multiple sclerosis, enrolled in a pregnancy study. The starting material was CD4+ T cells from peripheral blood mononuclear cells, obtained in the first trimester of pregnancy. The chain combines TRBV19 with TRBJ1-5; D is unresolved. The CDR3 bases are TGTGCCAGTAGGCGATTTAGCAATCAGCCCCAGCATTTT. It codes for CASRRFSNQPQHF. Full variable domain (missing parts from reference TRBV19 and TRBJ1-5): DGGITQSPKYLFRKEGQNVTLSCEQNLNHDAMYWYRQDPGQGLRLIYYSQIVNDFQKGDIAEGYSVSREKKESFPLTVTSAQKNPTAFYLCASRRFSNQPQHFGDGTRLSIL.